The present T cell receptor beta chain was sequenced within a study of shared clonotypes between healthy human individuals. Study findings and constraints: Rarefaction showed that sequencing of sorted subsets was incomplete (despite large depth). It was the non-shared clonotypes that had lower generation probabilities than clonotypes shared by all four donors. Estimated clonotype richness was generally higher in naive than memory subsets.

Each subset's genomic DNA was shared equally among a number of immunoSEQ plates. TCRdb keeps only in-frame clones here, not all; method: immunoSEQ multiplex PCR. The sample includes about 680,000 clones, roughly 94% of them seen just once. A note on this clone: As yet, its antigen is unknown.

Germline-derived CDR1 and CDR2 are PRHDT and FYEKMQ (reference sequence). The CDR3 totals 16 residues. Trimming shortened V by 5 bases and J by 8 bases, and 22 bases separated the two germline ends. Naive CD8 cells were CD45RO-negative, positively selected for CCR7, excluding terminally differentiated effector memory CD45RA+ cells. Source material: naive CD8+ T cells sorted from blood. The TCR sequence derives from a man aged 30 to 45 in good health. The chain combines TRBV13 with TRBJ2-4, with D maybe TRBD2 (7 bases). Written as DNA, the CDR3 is TGTGCCAGCAGCAACTCGGCGGGGGCCCCTAGGGACATTCAGTACTTC. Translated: CASSNSAGAPRDIQYF.